This T cell receptor (beta chain) emerged from a study of T cells in Graves' hyperthyroidism and ophthalmopathy. The study, taken as a whole, reports: Ophthalmopathy was told apart from stable hyperthyroidism by a 13 V-J model. Onset of ophthalmopathy came a median approximately 6.9 months after the model predicted it.

Together with thyroid ultrasound, orbital computed tomography, serum thyroxine and TRAb, clinical symptoms were used for diagnoses. The CDR3 regions of TCR beta were amplified from RNA transcripts. Carried out on the TCR CDR3, a first-round RT-PCR used the HTBI primer set. TCRdb re-called the multiplex PCR reads with MiXCR, one entry per CDR3 protein. The sample lists roughly 570,000 distinct CDR3 sequences, about half occurring once. This clonotype was counted ten times or more. No antigen is known for it. The CDR3 contains 13 residues. The trim removed 6 bases at V and 1 base at J, leaving 0 bases unmatched. Germline V gene lookup returns CDR1 MNHEY and CDR2 SVGAGI.

This receptor was obtained from an adult woman with Graves' disease, either hyperthyroidism or ophthalmopathy (not recorded which). The sequencing input was peripheral blood or thyroid tissue (not recorded which). The gene calls are TRBV6-5 and TRBJ1-3; TRBD1 matches at 7 bases. In DNA form, the CDR3 reads TGTGCCAGCAGCAGGGGGTCTGGAAACACCATATATTTT. Amino acid sequence: CASSRGSGNTIYF.